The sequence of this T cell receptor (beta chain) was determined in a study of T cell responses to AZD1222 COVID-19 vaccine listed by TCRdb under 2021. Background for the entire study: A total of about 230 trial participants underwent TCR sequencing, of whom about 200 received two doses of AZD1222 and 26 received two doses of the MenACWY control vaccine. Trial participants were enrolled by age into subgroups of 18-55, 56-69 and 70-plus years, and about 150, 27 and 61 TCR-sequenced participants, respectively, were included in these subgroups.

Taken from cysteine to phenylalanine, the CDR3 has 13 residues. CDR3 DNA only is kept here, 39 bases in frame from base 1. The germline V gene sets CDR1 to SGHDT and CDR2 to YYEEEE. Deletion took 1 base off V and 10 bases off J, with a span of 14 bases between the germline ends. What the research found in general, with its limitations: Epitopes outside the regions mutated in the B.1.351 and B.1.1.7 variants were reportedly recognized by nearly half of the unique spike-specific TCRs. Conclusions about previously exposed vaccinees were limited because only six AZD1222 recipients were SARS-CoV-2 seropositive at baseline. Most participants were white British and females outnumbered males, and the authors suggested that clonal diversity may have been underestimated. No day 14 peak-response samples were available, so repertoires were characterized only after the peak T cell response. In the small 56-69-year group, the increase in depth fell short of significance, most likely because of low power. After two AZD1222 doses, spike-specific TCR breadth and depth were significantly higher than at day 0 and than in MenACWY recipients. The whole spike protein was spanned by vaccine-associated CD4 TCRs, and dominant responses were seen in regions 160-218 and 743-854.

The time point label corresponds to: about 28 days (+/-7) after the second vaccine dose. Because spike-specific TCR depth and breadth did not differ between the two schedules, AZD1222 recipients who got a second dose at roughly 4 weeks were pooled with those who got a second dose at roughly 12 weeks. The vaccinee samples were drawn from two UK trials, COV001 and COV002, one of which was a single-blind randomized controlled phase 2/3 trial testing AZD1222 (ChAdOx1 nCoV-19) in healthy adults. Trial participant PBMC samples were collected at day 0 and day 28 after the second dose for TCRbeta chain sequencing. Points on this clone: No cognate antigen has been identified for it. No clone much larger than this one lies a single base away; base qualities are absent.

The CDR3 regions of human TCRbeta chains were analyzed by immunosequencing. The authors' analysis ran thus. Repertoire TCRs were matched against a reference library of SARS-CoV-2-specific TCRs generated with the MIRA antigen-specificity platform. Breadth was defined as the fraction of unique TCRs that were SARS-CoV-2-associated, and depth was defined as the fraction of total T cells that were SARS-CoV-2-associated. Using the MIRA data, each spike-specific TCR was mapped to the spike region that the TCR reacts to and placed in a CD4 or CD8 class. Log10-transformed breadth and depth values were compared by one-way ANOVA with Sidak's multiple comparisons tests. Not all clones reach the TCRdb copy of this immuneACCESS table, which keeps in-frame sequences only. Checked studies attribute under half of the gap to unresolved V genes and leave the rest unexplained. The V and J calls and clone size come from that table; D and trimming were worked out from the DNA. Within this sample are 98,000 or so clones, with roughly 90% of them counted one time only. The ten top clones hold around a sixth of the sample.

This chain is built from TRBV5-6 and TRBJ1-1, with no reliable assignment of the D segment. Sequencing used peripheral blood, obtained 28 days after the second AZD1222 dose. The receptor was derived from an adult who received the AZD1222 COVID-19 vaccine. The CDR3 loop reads CASSLYQNRRAFF. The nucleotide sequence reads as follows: TGTGCCAGCAGCTTGTACCAAAACCGACGAGCTTTCTTT.